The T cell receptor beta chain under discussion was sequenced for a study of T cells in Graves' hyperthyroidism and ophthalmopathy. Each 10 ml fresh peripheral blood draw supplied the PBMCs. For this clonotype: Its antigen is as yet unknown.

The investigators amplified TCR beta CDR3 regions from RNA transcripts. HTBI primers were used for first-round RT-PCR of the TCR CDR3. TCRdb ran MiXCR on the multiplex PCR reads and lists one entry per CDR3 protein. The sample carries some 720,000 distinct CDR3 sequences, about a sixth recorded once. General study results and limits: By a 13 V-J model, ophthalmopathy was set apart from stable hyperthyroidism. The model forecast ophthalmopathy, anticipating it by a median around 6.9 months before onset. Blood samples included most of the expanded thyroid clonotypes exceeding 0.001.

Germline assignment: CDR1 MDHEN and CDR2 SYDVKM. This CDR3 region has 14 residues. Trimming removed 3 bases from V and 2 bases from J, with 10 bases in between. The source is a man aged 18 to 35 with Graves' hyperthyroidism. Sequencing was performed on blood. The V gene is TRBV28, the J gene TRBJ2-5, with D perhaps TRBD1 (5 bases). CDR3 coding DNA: TGTGCCAGCAGTTTCCAGACAGAGCAAGAGACCCAGTACTTC. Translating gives CASSFQTEQETQYF.